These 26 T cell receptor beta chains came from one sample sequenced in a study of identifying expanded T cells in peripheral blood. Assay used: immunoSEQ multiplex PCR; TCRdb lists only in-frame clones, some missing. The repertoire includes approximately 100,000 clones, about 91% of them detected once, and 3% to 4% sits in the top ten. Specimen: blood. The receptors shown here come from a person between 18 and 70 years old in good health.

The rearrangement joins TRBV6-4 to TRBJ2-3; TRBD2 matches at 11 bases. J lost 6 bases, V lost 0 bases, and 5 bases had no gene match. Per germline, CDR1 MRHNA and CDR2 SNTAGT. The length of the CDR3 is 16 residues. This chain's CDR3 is CASSDSSSGGADTQYF. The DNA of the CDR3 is TGTGCCAGCAGTGACTCGAGTAGCGGGGGGGCGGATACGCAGTATTTT.

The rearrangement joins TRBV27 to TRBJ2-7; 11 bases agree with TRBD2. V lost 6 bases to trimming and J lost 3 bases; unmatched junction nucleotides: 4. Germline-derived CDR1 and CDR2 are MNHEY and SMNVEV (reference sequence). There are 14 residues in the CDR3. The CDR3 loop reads CASRILAGVYEQYF. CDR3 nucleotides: TGTGCCAGCAGGATACTAGCGGGGGTCTACGAGCAGTACTTC.

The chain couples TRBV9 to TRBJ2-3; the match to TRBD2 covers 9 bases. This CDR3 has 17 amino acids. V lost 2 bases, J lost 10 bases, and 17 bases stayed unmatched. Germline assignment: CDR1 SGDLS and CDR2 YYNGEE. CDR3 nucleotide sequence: TGTGCCAGCAGCGTCTTCCTAGCGGGAAAATCCTCTCCCCCGCAGTATTTT. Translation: CASSVFLAGKSSPPQYF.

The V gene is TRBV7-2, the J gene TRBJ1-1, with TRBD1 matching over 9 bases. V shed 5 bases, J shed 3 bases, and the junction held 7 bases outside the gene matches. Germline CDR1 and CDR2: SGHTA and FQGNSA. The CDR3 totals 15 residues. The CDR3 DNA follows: TGTGCCAGCAGCCGTGAACAGGGGGCCTACACTGAAGCTTTCTTT. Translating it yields CASSREQGAYTEAFF. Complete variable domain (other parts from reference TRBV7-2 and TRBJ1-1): GAGVSQSPSNKVTEKGKDVELRCDPISGHTALYWYRQSLGQGLEFLIYFQGNSAPDKSGLPSDRFSAERTGGSVSTLTIQRTQQEDSAVYLCASSREQGAYTEAFFGQGTRLTVV.

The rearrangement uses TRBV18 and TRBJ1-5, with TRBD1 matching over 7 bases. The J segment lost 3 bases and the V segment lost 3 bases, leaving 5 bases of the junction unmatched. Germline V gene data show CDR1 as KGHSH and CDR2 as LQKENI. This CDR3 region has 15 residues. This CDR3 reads CASSPGTDHNQPQHF. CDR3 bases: TGTGCCAGCTCACCGGGGACAGACCACAATCAGCCCCAGCATTTT.

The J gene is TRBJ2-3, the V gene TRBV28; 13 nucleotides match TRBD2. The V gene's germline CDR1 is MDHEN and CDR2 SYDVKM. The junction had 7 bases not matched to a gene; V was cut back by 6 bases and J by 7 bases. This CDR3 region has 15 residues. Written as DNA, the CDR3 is TGTGCCAGCAGGCTAACTAGCGGGAGGGGTAATACGCAGTATTTT. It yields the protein CASRLTSGRGNTQYF.

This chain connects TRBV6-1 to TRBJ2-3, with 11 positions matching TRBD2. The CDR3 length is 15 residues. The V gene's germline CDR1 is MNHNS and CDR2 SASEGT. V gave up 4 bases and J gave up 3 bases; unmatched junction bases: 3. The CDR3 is CASSVLAGETDTQYF. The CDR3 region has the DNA TGTGCCAGCAGTGTACTAGCGGGGGAAACAGATACGCAGTATTTT.

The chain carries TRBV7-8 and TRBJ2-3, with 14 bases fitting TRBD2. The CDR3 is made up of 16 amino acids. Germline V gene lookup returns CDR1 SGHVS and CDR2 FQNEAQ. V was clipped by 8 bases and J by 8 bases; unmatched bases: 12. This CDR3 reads CASQRSGLAGAGTQYF. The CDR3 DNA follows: TGTGCCAGCCAACGGTCGGGACTAGCGGGGGCAGGTACGCAGTATTTT. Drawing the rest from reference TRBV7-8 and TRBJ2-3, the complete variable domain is GAGVSQSPRYKVAKRGQDVALRCDPISGHVSLFWYQQALGQGPEFLTYFQNEAQLDKSGLPSDRFFAERPEGSVSTLKIQRTQQEDSAVYLCASQRSGLAGAGTQYFGPGTRLTVL.

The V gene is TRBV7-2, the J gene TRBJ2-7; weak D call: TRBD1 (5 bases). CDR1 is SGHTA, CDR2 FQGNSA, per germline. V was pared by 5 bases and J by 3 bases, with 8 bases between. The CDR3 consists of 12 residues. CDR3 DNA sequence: TGTGCCAGCAGCCTGACAGACTACGAGCAGTACTTC. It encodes CASSLTDYEQYF. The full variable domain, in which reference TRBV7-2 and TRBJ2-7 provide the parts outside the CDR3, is GAGVSQSPSNKVTEKGKDVELRCDPISGHTALYWYRQSLGQGLEFLIYFQGNSAPDKSGLPSDRFSAERTGGSVSTLTIQRTQQEDSAVYLCASSLTDYEQYFGPGTRLTVT.

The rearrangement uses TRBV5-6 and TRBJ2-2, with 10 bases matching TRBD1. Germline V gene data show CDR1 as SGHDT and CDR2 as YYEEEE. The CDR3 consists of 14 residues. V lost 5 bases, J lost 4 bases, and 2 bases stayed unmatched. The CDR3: CASRRTGGTGELFF. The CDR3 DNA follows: TGTGCCAGCAGGCGGACAGGGGGCACCGGGGAGCTGTTTTTT.

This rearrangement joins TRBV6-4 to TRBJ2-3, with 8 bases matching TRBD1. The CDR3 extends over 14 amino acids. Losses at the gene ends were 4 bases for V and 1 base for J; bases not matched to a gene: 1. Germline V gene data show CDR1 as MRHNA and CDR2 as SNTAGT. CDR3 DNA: TGTGCCAGCAGTGTGACAGGGGGCACAGATACGCAGTATTTT. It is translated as CASSVTGGTDTQYF.

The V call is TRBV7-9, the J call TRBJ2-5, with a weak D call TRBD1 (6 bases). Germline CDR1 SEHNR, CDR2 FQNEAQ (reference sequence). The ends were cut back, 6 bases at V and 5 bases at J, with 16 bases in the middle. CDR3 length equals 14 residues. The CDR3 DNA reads TGTGCCAGCAGACAAACAGGGAGAAGGGAGACCCAGTACTTC. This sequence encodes CASRQTGRRETQYF. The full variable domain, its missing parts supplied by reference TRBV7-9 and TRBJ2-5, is DTGVSQNPRHKITKRGQNVTFRCDPISEHNRLYWYRQTLGQGPEFLTYFQNEAQLEKSRLLSDRFSAERPKGSFSTLEIQRTEQGDSAMYLCASRQTGRRETQYFGPGTRLLVL.

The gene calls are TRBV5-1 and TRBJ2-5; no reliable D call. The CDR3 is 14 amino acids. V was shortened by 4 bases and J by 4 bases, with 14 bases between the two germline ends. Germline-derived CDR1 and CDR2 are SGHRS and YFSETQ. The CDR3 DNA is TGCGCCAGCAGCCCGACGAGGCGAGCAGAGACCCAGTACTTC. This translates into CASSPTRRAETQYF. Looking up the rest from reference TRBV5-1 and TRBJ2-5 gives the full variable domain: KAGVTQTPRYLIKTRGQQVTLSCSPISGHRSVSWYQQTPGQGLQFLFEYFSETQRNKGNFPGRFSGRQFSNSRSEMNVSTLELGDSALYLCASSPTRRAETQYFGPGTRLLVL.

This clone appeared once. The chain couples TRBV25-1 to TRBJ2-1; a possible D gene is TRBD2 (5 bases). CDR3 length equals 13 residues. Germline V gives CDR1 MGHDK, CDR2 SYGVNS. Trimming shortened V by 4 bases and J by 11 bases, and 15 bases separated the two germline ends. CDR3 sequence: CASSATGVAKQFF. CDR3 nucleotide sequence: TGTGCCAGCAGTGCCACCGGGGTAGCTAAGCAGTTCTTC.

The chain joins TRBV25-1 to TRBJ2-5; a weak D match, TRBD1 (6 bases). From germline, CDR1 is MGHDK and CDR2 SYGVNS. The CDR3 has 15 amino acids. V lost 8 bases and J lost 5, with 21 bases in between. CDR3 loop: CASAISGAWGETQYF. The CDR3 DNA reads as TGTGCCAGCGCTATCTCAGGGGCCTGGGGGGAGACCCAGTACTTC.

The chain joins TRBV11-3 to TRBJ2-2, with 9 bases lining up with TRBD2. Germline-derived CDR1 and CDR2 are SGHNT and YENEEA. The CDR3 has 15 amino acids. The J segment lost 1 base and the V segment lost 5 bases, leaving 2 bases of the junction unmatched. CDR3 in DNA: TGTGCCAGCAGCCCTAGCGGGATGAACACCGGGGAGCTGTTTTTT. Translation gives CASSPSGMNTGELFF.

CDR3 amino acids: CAISENDRGGNTIYF. In nucleotides, the CDR3 is TGTGCCATCAGTGAGAACGACAGGGGAGGAAACACCATATATTTT. This chain links TRBV10-3 with TRBJ1-3, with 8 bases that match TRBD1. This CDR3 is built from 15 residues. V lost 2 bases to trimming and J lost 4 bases; unmatched junction nucleotides: 4. Germline V gene sequence: CDR1 ENHRY, CDR2 SYGVKD.

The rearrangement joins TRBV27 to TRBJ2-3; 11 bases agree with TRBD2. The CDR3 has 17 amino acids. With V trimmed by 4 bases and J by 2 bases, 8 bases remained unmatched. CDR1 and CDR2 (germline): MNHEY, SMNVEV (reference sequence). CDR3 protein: CASSSPRLAGTTDTQYF. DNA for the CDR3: TGTGCCAGCAGTTCCCCCCGACTAGCGGGGACCACAGATACGCAGTATTTT.

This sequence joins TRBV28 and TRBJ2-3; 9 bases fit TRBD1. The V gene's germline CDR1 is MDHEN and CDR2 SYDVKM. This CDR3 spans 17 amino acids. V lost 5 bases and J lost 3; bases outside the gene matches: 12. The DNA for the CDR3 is TGTGCCAGCAGTCCCCTCAATACTGGACAGGGGACAGATACGCAGTATTTT. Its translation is CASSPLNTGQGTDTQYF.

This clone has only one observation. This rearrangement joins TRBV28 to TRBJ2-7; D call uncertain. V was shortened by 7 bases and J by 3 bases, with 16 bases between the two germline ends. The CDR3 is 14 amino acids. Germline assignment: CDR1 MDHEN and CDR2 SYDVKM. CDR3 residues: CASTTPLAYYEQYF. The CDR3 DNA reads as TGTGCCAGCACCACACCGCTCGCTTACTACGAGCAGTACTTC. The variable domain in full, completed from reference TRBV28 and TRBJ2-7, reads DVKVTQSSRYLVKRTGEKVFLECVQDMDHENMFWYRQDPGLGLRLIYFSYDVKMKEKGDIPEGYSVSREKKERFSLILESASTNQTSMYLCASTTPLAYYEQYFGPGTRLTVT.

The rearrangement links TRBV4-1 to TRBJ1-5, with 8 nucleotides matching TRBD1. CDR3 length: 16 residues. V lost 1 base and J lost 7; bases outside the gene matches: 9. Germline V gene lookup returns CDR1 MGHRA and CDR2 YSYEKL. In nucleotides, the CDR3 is TGCGCCAGCAGCCAAGGAATAGGACAGGGCAGGCAGCCCCAGCATTTT. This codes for CASSQGIGQGRQPQHF.

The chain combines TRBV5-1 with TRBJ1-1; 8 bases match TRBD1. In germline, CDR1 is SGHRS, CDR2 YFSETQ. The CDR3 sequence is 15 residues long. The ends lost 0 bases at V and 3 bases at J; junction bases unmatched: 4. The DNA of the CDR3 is TGCGCCAGCAGCTTGGAACTACAGGGGGACACTGAAGCTTTCTTT. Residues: CASSLELQGDTEAFF.

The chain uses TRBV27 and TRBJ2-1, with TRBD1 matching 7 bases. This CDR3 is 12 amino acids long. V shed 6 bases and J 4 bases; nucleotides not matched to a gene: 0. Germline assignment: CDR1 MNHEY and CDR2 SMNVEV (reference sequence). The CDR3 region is CASRTGYNEQFF. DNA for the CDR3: TGTGCCAGCAGGACAGGGTACAATGAGCAGTTCTTC.

The CDR3, as DNA: TGTGCCAGTAGTATAGGGACGGGGGTACCAGAGACCCAGTACTTC. This codes for CASSIGTGVPETQYF. The chain couples TRBV19 to TRBJ2-5; D possibly corresponds to TRBD2 (6 bases). Looked up from germline, CDR1 is LNHDA and CDR2 is SQIVND (reference sequence). Deletions cut 1 base from V and 4 bases from J, with 13 bases between. The CDR3 loop spans 15 amino acids.

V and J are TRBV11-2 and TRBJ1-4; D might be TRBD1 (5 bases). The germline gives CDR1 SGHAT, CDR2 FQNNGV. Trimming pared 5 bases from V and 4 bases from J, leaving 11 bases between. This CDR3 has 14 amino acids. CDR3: CASSRGRSNEKLFF. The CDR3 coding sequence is TGTGCCAGCAGCAGGGGCAGGAGTAATGAAAAACTGTTTTTT.

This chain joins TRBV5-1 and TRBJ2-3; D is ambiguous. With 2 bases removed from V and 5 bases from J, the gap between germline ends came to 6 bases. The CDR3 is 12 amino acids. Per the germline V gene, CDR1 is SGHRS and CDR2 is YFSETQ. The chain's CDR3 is CASSFTGDTQYF. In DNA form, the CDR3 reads TGCGCCAGCAGCTTTACGGGAGATACGCAGTATTTT.